This is a list of T cell receptor beta chains from one sample in a study of blood T cell repertoires in COVID-19. TCRdb keeps only in-frame clones here, not all; method: immunoSEQ multiplex PCR. Of 150,000 to 200,000 clones in the sample, approximately 88% were seen once. The sequencing sample was made of peripheral blood. These receptors were collected from a woman in her twenties or thirties with acute or convalescent COVID-19. Both conserved end residues are part of each CDR3. A D gene is named only where the DNA matches it firmly. Only some rows state a clone size, as once, few, many or a class for expanded clones.

clone size	D gene	V gene	J gene	CDR3 DNA	CDR3 protein
-	TRBD2	TRBV5-1	TRBJ2-5	TGCGCCAGCAGCCCAATGCGGGGGCAAGAGACCCAGTACTTC	CASSPMRGQETQYF
-	TRBD2	TRBV18	TRBJ2-1	TGTGCCAGCTCACCGGTACTTTCCAGCGGGAGGACCTCCTACAATGAGCAGTTCTTC	CASSPVLSSGRTSYNEQFF
few	-	TRBV10-3	TRBJ1-1	TGTGCCACCCGGACCCAGGGAGGACCCACTGAAGCTTTCTTT	CATRTQGGPTEAFF
-	TRBD2	TRBV19	TRBJ2-3	TGTGCCAGTAGGGAGGGGAGCGGGAGAGCAGATACGCAGTATTTT	CASREGSGRADTQYF
few	TRBD1	TRBV28	TRBJ1-1	TGTGCCAGCAGTTCCCCAGGGGGAAGCGCTGAAGCTTTCTTT	CASSSPGGSAEAFF
-	-	TRBV28	TRBJ1-4	TGTGCCAGCAGCCGCCGGGGGGGATCGAGTAATGAAAAACTGTTTTTT	CASSRRGGSSNEKLFF
few	-	TRBV2	TRBJ2-1	TGTGCCACCGGAAAGCAAACCGGAGAAAATGAGCAGTTCTTC	CATGKQTGENEQFF
-	-	TRBV3-1/TRBV3-2	TRBJ2-1	TGTGCCAGCAGGGGAGTAGCGAGCAGCTCCTACAATGAGCAGTTCTTC	CASRGVASSSYNEQFF
-	-	TRBV9	TRBJ2-3	TGTGCCAGCAGCGTCTTCAGCGGGAGCACAGATACGCAGTATTTT	CASSVFSGSTDTQYF
-	TRBD2	TRBV14	TRBJ2-1	TGTGCCAGCAGCCAACTAGCGGGAGGGGGTAATGAGCAGTTCTTC	CASSQLAGGGNEQFF
-	TRBD1	TRBV18	TRBJ2-7	TGTGCCAGCTCCCCTTTGCTAGACAGGGGGCAGTACTTC	CASSPLLDRGQYF
-	-	TRBV9	TRBJ2-3	TGTGCCAGCAGCGTAGGACGAGCACTAGTGGCTAGCACAGATACGCAGTATTTT	CASSVGRALVASTDTQYF
-	-	TRBV19	TRBJ2-1	TGTGCCAGTAGTACCGGGACAACCTCCTACAATGAGCAGTTCTTC	CASSTGTTSYNEQFF
-	-	TRBV18	TRBJ1-6	TGTGCCAGCTCGGAATTGGCGGATTCACCCCTCCACTTT	CASSELADSPLHF
-	TRBD2	TRBV11-2	TRBJ2-1	TGTGCCAGCAGCTTAGATCCAAAGCGGGAGGGGCCCTACAATGAGCAGTTCTTC	CASSLDPKREGPYNEQFF
-	-	TRBV7-9	TRBJ2-5	TGTGCCAGCAGCGCAGGTGGGGGGTGGAAGACCCAGTACTTC	CASSAGGGWKTQYF
-	-	TRBV15	TRBJ1-1	TGTGCCACCAGTCATGAGTTGAACACTGAAGCTTTCTTT	CATSHELNTEAFF
few	-	TRBV24-1	TRBJ1-2	TGTGCCACCTCCTCATCCAGGGTTACCGGCTACACCTTC	CATSSSRVTGYTF
-	-	TRBV6-1	TRBJ2-3	TGTGCCAGCAGTGAATCGGGAAGCACAGATACGCAGTATTTT	CASSESGSTDTQYF
-	-	TRBV27	TRBJ1-2	TGTGCCAGCAGTCCCCTTGGGAGAAAGGAGGACTACACCTTC	CASSPLGRKEDYTF
-	-	TRBV3-1/TRBV3-2	TRBJ1-5	TGTGCCAGCAGCCAAGATCTTATCCAGCCCCAGCATTTT	CASSQDLIQPQHF
-	-	TRBV7-9	TRBJ2-3	TGTGCCAGCAGCTTAGGGACTCCGCAGTATTTT	CASSLGTPQYF
-	-	TRBV6-5	TRBJ2-7	TGTGCCAGCAGCCCCGACTTTTACGAGCAGTACTTC	CASSPDFYEQYF
-	TRBD1	TRBV19	TRBJ2-5	TGTGCCAGTAGTAAGGACAGGGGTGTTGAGACCCAGTACTTC	CASSKDRGVETQYF
medium-sized	-	TRBV6-5	TRBJ1-5	TGTGCCAGCAGTCCCAGGGAAGATAGCAATCAGCCCCAGCATTTT	CASSPREDSNQPQHF
-	TRBD2	TRBV30	TRBJ2-3	TGTGCCTGGAGCGCGGGAGGAGGAGGAGATACGCAGTATTTT	CAWSAGGGGDTQYF
once	TRBD2	TRBV29-1	TRBJ2-6	TGCAGCGTTGGCGGGGGGGCTGGTGGGGCCAACGTCCTGACTTTC	CSVGGGAGGANVLTF
once	TRBD1	TRBV18	TRBJ1-5	TGTGCCAGCTCACGGACAGGAGGTTATAGCAATCAGCCCCAGCATTTT	CASSRTGGYSNQPQHF
-	-	TRBV6-2/TRBV6-3	TRBJ2-5	TGTGCCAGCAGTTGGTTGGGAGTAGGGACCCAGTACTTC	CASSWLGVGTQYF
few	-	TRBV4-1	TRBJ2-5	TGCGCCAGCAGCCAAGATGGGTGGCTAGGACAGCGGACGACCCAGTACTTC	CASSQDGWLGQRTTQYF
-	-	TRBV28	TRBJ1-2	TGTGCCAGCAGTTTTAGGACAGCCTATGGCTACACCTTC	CASSFRTAYGYTF
-	TRBD1	TRBV2	TRBJ1-1	TGTGCCAGCAGTGAGGAAGGGGGCACTTTCTTT	CASSEEGGTFF
-	-	TRBV24-1	TRBJ2-3	TGTGCCACCGAGAGGACAGATACGCAGTATTTT	CATERTDTQYF
-	-	TRBV6-6	TRBJ1-6	TGTGCCAGCTCGACAGGAATAAATTCACCCCTCCACTTT	CASSTGINSPLHF
-	-	TRBV19	TRBJ2-1	TGTGCCAGTAGTGCTAGTTCCTACAATGAGCAGTTCTTC	CASSASSYNEQFF
-	-	TRBV21-1	TRBJ2-1	TGTGCCAGCAGCAAACGAGGTGACGTATTTGGCGGGAATGAGCAGTTCTTC	CASSKRGDVFGGNEQFF
once	TRBD1	TRBV7-9	TRBJ1-4	TGTGCCAGCAGCGCAACGGGACAGCAGAATGAAAAACTGTTTTTT	CASSATGQQNEKLFF
few	-	TRBV5-1	TRBJ2-2	TGCGCCAGCAGCTTGGCCAGGGCCAGGGAGCTGTTTTTT	CASSLARARELFF
-	TRBD2	TRBV6-6	TRBJ2-7	TGTGCCACGGCCGGGACTAGCGGGAGCTACGAGCAGTACTTC	CATAGTSGSYEQYF
-	-	TRBV7-9	TRBJ2-3	TGTGCCAGCTTCGGGGGTCGAGGAGACACAGATACGCAGTATTTT	CASFGGRGDTDTQYF
-	TRBD2	TRBV10-1	TRBJ2-1	TGCGCCAGCAGTGAGTCTTTACTAGCGGGAGTTGAGCAGTTCTTC	CASSESLLAGVEQFF